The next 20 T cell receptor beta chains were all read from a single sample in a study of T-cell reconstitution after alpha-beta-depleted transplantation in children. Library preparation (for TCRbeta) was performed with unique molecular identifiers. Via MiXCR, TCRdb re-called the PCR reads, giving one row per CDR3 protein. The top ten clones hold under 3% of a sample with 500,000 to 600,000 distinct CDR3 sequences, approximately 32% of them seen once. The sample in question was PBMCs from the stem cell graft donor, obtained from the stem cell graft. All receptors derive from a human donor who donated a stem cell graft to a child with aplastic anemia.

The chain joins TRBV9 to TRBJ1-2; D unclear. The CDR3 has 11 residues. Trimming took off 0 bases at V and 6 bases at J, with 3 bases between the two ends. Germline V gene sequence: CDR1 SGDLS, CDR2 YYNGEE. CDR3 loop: CASSVEDGYTF. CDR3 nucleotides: TGTGCCAGCAGCGTAGAAGATGGCTACACCTTC.

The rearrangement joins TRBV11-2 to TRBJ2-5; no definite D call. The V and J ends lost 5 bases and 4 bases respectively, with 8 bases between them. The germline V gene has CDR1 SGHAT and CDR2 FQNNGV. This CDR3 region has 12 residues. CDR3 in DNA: TGTGCCAGCAGCACCGTGGGAGAGACCCAGTACTTC. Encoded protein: CASSTVGETQYF.

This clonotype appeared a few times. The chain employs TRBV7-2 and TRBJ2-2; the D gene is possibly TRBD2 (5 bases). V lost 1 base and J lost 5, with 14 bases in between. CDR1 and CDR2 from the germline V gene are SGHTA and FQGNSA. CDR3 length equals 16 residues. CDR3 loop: CASSLDLAGRTGELFF. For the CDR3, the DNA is TGTGCCAGCAGCTTAGACCTAGCCGGAAGAACCGGGGAGCTGTTTTTT.

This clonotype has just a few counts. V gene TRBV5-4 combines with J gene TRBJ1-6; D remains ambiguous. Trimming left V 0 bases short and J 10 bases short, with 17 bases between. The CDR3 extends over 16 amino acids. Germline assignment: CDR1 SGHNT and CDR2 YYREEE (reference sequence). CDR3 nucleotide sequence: TGTGCCAGCAGCTTGGACGGATATAAGGCGGGGTCACCCCTCCACTTT. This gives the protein CASSLDGYKAGSPLHF.

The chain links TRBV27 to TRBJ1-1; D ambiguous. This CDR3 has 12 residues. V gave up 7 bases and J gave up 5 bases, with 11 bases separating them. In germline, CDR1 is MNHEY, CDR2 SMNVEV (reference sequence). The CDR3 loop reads CASTRTGTEAFF. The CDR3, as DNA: TGTGCCAGCACCCGGACGGGGACTGAAGCTTTCTTT.

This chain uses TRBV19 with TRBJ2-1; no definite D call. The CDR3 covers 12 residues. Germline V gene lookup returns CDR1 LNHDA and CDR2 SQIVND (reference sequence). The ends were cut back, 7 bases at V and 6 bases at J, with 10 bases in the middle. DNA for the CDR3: TGTGCCAGTACCGGGCAGGCCAATGAGCAGTTCTTC. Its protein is CASTGQANEQFF.

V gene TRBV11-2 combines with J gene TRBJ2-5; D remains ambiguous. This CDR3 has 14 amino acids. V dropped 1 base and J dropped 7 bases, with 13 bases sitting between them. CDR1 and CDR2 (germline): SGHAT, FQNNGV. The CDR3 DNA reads TGTGCCAGCAGCTTAGTTCCCAGAATGGGGACCCAGTACTTC. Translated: CASSLVPRMGTQYF.

The CDR3 here is CASSDSGTGEETQYF. DNA of the CDR3: TGTGCCAGCAGCGATTCCGGGACAGGGGAAGAGACCCAGTACTTC. This chain joins TRBV12-3 or TRBV12-4 and TRBJ2-5; 10 bases line up with TRBD1. The CDR3 has 15 residues. The V and J ends lost 6 bases and 3 bases, in that order; junction bases with no gene match: 7.

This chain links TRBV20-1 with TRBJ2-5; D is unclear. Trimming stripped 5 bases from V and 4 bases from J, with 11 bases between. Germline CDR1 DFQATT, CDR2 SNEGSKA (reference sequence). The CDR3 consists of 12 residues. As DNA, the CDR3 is TGCAGTGCTCGTGACAACGGAGAGACCCAGTACTTC. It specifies CSARDNGETQYF.

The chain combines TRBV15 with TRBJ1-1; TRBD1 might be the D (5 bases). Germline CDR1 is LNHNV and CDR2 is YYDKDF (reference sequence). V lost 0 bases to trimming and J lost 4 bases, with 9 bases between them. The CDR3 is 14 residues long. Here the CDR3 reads CATSREGGGTEAFF. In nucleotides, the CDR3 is TGTGCCACCAGCAGAGAGGGCGGGGGCACTGAAGCTTTCTTT.

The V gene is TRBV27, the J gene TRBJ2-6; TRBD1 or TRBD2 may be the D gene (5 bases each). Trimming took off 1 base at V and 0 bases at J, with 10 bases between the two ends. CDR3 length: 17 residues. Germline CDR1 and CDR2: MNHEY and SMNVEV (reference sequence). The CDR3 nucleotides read TGTGCCAGCAGTTTATTGGGGGTGCACTCTGGGGCCAACGTCCTGACTTTC. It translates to CASSLLGVHSGANVLTF.

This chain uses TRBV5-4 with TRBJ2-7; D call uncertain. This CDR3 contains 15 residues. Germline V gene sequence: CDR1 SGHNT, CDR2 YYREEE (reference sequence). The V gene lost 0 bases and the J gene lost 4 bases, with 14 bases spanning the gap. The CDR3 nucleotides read TGTGCCAGCAGCTTGGACGGAAGCTCGGCATACGAGCAGTACTTC. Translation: CASSLDGSSAYEQYF. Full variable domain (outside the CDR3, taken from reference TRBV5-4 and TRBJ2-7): ETGVTQSPTHLIKTRGQQVTLRCSSQSGHNTVSWYQQALGQGPQFIFQYYREEENGRGNFPPRFSGLQFPNYSSELNVNALELDDSALYLCASSLDGSSAYEQYFGPGTRLTVT.

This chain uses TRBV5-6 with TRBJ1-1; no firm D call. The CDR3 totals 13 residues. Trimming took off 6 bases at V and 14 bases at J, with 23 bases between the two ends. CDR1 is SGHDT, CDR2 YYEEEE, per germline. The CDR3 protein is CASTRVGRVPPFF. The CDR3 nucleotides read TGTGCCAGCACCCGCGTCGGACGTGTCCCACCCTTCTTT.

Here the CDR3 DNA reads TGTGCCTGGACCGCGGAGAGGGAGGGCTATGGCTACACCTTC. It translates to CAWTAEREGYGYTF. The chain has TRBV30 and TRBJ1-2; D unclear. The CDR3 runs 14 residues. Trimming removed 4 bases at V and 4 bases at J, with 16 bases between. Germline loops: CDR1 GTSNPN, CDR2 SVGIG (reference sequence). Drawing the rest from reference TRBV30 and TRBJ1-2, the complete variable domain is SQTIHQWPATLVQPVGSPLSLECTVEGTSNPNLYWYRQAAGRGLQLLFYSVGIGQISSEVPQNLSASRPQDRQFILSSKKLLLSDSGFYLCAWTAEREGYGYTFGSGTRLTVV.

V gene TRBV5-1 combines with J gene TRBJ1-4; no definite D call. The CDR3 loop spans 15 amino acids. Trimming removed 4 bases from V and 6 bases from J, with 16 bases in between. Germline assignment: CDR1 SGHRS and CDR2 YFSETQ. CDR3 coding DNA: TGCGCCAGCAGCCTCGGGAGAGGTCTCGATGAAAAACTGTTTTTT. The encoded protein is CASSLGRGLDEKLFF.

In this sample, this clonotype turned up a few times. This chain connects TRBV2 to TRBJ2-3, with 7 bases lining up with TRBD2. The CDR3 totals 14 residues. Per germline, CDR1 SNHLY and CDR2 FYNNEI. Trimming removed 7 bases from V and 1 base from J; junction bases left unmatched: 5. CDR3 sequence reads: CASKGLAGTDTQYF. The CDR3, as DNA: TGTGCCAGCAAAGGGCTAGCGGGCACAGATACGCAGTATTTT.

In nucleotides, the CDR3 is TGTGCCAGCTCACATAACAGGGCCACGGAGACCCAGTACTTC. Translated, it gives CASSHNRATETQYF. This chain links TRBV18 with TRBJ2-5, with a weak D call TRBD1 (6 bases). The length of the CDR3 is 14 residues. The germline V gene has CDR1 KGHSH and CDR2 LQKENI. Trimming took off 4 bases at V and 5 bases at J, with 14 bases between the two ends.

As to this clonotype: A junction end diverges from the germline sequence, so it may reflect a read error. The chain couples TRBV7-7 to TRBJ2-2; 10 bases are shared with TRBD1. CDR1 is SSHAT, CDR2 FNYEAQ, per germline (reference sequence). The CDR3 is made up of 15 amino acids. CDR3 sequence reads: CAILHRDRGSGELFF. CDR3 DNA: TGTGCCATCCTACACCGGGACAGGGGCTCCGGGGAGCTGTTTTTC.

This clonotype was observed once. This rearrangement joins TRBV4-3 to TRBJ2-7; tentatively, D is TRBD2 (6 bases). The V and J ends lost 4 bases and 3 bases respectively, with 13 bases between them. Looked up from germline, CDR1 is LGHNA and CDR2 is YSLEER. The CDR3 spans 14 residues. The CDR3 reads CASSPHGGNYEQYF. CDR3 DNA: TGCGCCAGCAGCCCCCATGGAGGGAACTACGAGCAGTACTTC.

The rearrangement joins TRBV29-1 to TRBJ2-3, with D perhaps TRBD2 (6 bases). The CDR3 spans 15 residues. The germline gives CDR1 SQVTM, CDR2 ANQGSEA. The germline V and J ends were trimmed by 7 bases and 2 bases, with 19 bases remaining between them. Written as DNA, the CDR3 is TGCAGCGCCGGGGGAAGGGGACCTTTCACAGATACGCAGTATTTT. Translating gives CSAGGRGPFTDTQYF.